What follows are 10 T cell receptor beta chains derived from one specimen sequenced in a study of T cell responses to AZD1222 COVID-19 vaccine. TCRdb's copy holds only in-frame clones and misses some; the assay was immunoSEQ multiplex PCR. The table lists 120,000 to 150,000 clones, around 91% of them singletons. Sequencing was performed on peripheral blood, taken on day 0 of AZD1222 vaccination. These receptors were collected from an adult in good health.

The table lists this clone with a few counts. This chain uses TRBV28 with TRBJ1-1, with TRBD1 as a possible D gene (6 bases). CDR3 length: 16 amino acids. V lost 5 bases and J lost 0, with 16 bases in between. Germline CDR1 and CDR2: MDHEN and SYDVKM. For the CDR3, the DNA is TGTGCCAGCAGTCCTGGGGTGTCAGGGGTGAACACTGAAGCTTTCTTT. Amino acids: CASSPGVSGVNTEAFF.

CDR3 sequence: CASSQDRQGSQPQHF. In DNA form, the CDR3 reads TGCGCCAGCAGCCAAGATCGTCAGGGTTCTCAGCCCCAGCATTTT. The V call is TRBV4-3, the J call TRBJ1-5; tentatively, D is TRBD1 (5 bases). The CDR3 loop spans 15 amino acids. Germline V gene lookup returns CDR1 LGHNA and CDR2 YSLEER. Trimming removed 0 bases at V and 6 bases at J, with 12 bases between.

The chain couples TRBV2 to TRBJ2-5; TRBD2 matches 10 bases. This CDR3 is built from 14 residues. Per the germline V gene, CDR1 is SNHLY and CDR2 is FYNNEI. With 7 bases clipped from V and 5 bases from J, the junction kept 7 bases outside the gene matches. CDR3 loop: CASNGLAVLETQYF. In DNA form, the CDR3 reads TGTGCCAGCAACGGACTAGCGGTTCTGGAGACCCAGTACTTC.

The chain carries TRBV6-5 and TRBJ2-2, with D perhaps TRBD1 (6 bases). The V and J ends lost 6 bases and 2 bases respectively, with 13 bases between them. CDR1 and CDR2 from the germline V gene are MNHEY and SVGAGI. CDR3 length: 15 residues. CDR3 loop: CASRGDISNTGELFF. CDR3 bases: TGTGCCAGCAGGGGGGACATATCAAACACCGGGGAGCTGTTTTTT.

CDR3 nucleotide sequence: TGTGCCAGCAGCCAGGTGTCTAGCGGGAGGGAAGAGACCCAGTACTTC. Translating it yields CASSQVSSGREETQYF. This sequence joins TRBV14 and TRBJ2-5; 12 bases map to TRBD2. V gave up 3 bases and J gave up 3 bases; unmatched junction bases: 5. The germline V gene has CDR1 SGHDN and CDR2 FVKESK. The CDR3 loop spans 16 amino acids. Full variable domain (outside the CDR3, taken from reference TRBV14 and TRBJ2-5): EAGVTQFPSHSVIEKGQTVTLRCDPISGHDNLYWYRRVMGKEIKFLLHFVKESKQDESGMPNNRFLAERTGGTYSTLKVQPAELEDSGVYFCASSQVSSGREETQYFGPGTRLLVL.

This sequence joins TRBV28 and TRBJ2-1, with D hard to call. V lost 7 bases, J lost 9 bases, and 7 bases lay in between. Germline V gives CDR1 MDHEN, CDR2 SYDVKM. The CDR3 consists of 10 residues. DNA of the CDR3: TGTGCCAGCACCACTACTGAGCAGTTCTTC. Amino acids: CASTTTEQFF.

V gene TRBV4-1 combines with J gene TRBJ2-7; tentatively, D is TRBD1 (6 bases). The CDR3 is 17 residues long. The V end lost 0 bases, the J end lost 3 bases, and 18 bases lay between the germline ends. Germline V gene data show CDR1 as MGHRA and CDR2 as YSYEKL. This CDR3 reads CASSQDGPAGADYEQYF. DNA for the CDR3: TGCGCCAGCAGCCAAGATGGGCCGGCAGGGGCGGACTACGAGCAGTACTTC.

The chain is built from TRBV7-8 and TRBJ1-6, with 7 bases identical to TRBD1. CDR3 size: 17 residues. V trimming: 5 bases; J trimming: 2 bases; junction bases outside the gene matches: 9. From germline, CDR1 is SGHVS and CDR2 FQNEAQ. CDR3 amino acids: CASSRDRETAYNSPLHF. As DNA, the CDR3 is TGTGCCAGCAGCCGAGACAGGGAAACGGCCTATAATTCACCCCTCCACTTT.

The chain carries TRBV19 and TRBJ2-1; D possibly uses TRBD1 or TRBD2 (6 bases each). CDR3 length: 14 amino acids. In germline, CDR1 is LNHDA, CDR2 SQIVND (reference sequence). V was pared by 8 bases and J by 5 bases, with 16 bases between. The CDR3 loop is CASGLGGTDNEQFF. The CDR3 region has the DNA TGTGCCAGTGGCTTAGGGGGGACTGACAATGAGCAGTTCTTC.

The sample holds one count of this clone. J is TRBJ2-5 and V is TRBV6-1; D is ambiguous. Germline CDR1 and CDR2: MNHNS and SASEGT. The length of the CDR3 is 11 residues. V lost 6 bases to trimming and J lost 2 bases, with 4 bases between them. CDR3 nucleotide sequence: TGTGCCAGCAGCCAACAAGAGACCCAGTACTTC. Amino acid sequence: CASSQQETQYF.